This T cell receptor (beta chain) was captured in a study of T cell responses to AZD1222 COVID-19 vaccine (dated by TCRdb to about 2021). In terms of the full investigation: TCR sequencing covered some 250 trial participants: 207 given two doses of AZD1222 and around 25 given two doses of MenACWY control vaccine. Trial participants were enrolled by age into subgroups of 18-55, 56-69 and 70-plus years, and 148, 28 and 57 TCR-sequenced participants, respectively, were included in these subgroups. Overall study results and their limits: Because no day 14 peak-response samples were available, repertoires were characterized only after the peak T cell response. In the small 56-69-year group, the increase in depth fell short of significance, most likely because of low power. Vaccine-associated CD4 TCRs spanned the whole spike protein, with dominant responses in regions 160-218 and 743-854. Conclusions about previously exposed vaccinees are limited, since just five or six AZD1222 recipients were seropositive for SARS-CoV-2 at baseline. After two AZD1222 doses, both the breadth and the depth of spike-specific TCRs were significantly higher than at day 0 and than in MenACWY recipients. Participants were mostly white British, with more females than males. The authors suggested clonal diversity may have been underestimated. Nearly half of unique spike-specific TCRs reportedly recognized epitopes outside regions mutated in the B.1.351 and B.1.1.7 variants.

On this clone itself: Which antigen it targets is not known.

V gives up 1 base and J gives up 4 bases, and the segment between their germline ends measures 8 bases. CDR1 and CDR2 are drawn from the germline V gene: SGHTA, FQGTGA. The CDR3 covers 14 residues, taking in both the cysteine and the phenylalanine. Left in the record is the CDR3 DNA by itself, 42 bases read in frame from the first base. The CDR3 regions of human TCRbeta chains were subjected to immunosequencing. The source study handled its data this way. TCRs in the repertoires were matched against a reference library of SARS-CoV-2-specific TCRs that had been generated with the MIRA antigen-specificity platform. Breadth was defined as the fraction of unique TCRs that were SARS-CoV-2-associated, and depth was defined as the fraction of total T cells that were SARS-CoV-2-associated. Using the MIRA data, each spike-specific TCR was mapped to the spike region that the TCR reacts to and placed in a CD4 or CD8 class. Log10-transformed breadth and depth values were compared by one-way ANOVA with Sidak's multiple comparisons tests. Here the immuneACCESS table is served through TCRdb, limited to in-frame sequences with V and J called. Missing clones are a known gap in these copies; in checked studies unresolved V genes cover under half, and the rest lacks a known reason. The DNA gave D and trimming, while V, J and clone size come from that table. The sample table includes over 120,000 clones. The ten biggest clones cover about 2% of the sample.

This specimen's time point label, per the study, means: baseline before first vaccination. Vaccinee samples were obtained from the UK trials COV001 and COV002, which included a single-blind randomized controlled phase 2/3 trial of AZD1222 (ChAdOx1 nCoV-19) in healthy adults. For TCRbeta chain sequencing, PBMC samples were collected from trial participants at day 0 and at day 28 after the second dose. This receptor was obtained from an adult in good health. The chain links TRBV7-3 with TRBJ2-1, with the D gene tentatively TRBD1 or TRBD2, based on 5 matching bases in each. Sequenced: peripheral blood. The CDR3 region has the sequence CASSLIGAYNEQFF. The nucleotides read TGTGCCAGCAGCTTAATCGGGGCTTACAATGAGCAGTTCTTC.